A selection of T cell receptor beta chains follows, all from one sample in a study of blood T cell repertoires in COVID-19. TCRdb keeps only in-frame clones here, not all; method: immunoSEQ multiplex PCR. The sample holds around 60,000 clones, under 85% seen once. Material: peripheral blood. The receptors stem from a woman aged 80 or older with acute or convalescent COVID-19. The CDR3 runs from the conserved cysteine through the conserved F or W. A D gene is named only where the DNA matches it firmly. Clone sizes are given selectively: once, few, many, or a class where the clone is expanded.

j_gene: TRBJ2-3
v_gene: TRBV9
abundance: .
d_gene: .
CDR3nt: TGTGCCAGCAGCGTCAGGGTCCTCGATACGCAGTATTTT
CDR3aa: CASSVRVLDTQYF

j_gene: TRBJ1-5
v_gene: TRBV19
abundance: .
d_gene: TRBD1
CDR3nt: TGTGCCAGTAGCTTGGGACAGGGCAATCAGCCCCAGCATTTT
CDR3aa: CASSLGQGNQPQHF

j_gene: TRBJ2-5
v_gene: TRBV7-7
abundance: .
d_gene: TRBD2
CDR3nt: TGTGCTAGCAGCTTAGGACTAGCGGGTTTTGAGACCCAGTACTTC
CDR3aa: CASSLGLAGFETQYF

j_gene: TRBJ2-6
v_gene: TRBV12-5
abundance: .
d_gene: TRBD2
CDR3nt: TGTGCTAGTGGTTTGGGTAGCGGGGCCTCTGGGGCCAACGTCCTGACTTTC
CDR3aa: CASGLGSGASGANVLTF

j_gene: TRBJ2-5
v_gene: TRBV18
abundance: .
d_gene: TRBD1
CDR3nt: TGTGCCAGCTCACCACCGGGACAGGGTCGAGAGACCCAGTACTTC
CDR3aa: CASSPPGQGRETQYF

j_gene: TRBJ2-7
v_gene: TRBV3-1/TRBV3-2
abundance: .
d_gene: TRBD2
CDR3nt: TGTGCCAGCAGCCAAACAACTAGCGGGGGTAGGAACTACGAGCAGTACTTC
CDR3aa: CASSQTTSGGRNYEQYF

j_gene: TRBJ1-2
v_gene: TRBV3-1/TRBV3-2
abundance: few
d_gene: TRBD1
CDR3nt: TGTGCCAGCAGCCCATGGACAGGGGAGTATGGCTACACCTTC
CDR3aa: CASSPWTGEYGYTF

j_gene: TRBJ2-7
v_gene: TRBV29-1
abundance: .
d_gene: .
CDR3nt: TGCAGCGTTGTCTCTCCCGGCGAGCAGTACTTC
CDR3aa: CSVVSPGEQYF

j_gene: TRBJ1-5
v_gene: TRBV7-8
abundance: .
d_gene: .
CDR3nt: TGTGCCAGCAGCTTAGGAGCTTCCAATCAGCCCCAGCATTTT
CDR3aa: CASSLGASNQPQHF

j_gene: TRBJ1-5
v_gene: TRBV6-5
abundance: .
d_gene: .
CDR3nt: TGTGCCAGCAGTTACTACGGGGAACAGCCCCAGCATTTT
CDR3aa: CASSYYGEQPQHF

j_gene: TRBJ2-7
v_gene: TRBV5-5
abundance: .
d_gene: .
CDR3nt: TGTGCCAGCAGCTTCGGCAGGGGTTACGAGCAGTACTTC
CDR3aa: CASSFGRGYEQYF